The T cell receptor beta chain under discussion was sequenced for a study of blood T cell repertoires in COVID-19. As originally analysed: Nucleated cell number was recorded as an estimate derived from reference gene primer amplification. Only in-frame clones appear in the TCRdb table, and some are missing; sequencing was by immunoSEQ multiplex PCR. V, J and clone size derive from that table, while D and trimming were established from the DNA sequence. The sample consists of 180,000 or so clones, 85% to 90% of them appearing once. This CDR3 comprises 15 residues. Germline assignment: CDR1 SGHRS and CDR2 YFSETQ. Trimming removed 7 bases from V and 7 bases from J; junction bases left unmatched: 16.

The gene calls are TRBV5-1 and TRBJ1-2; TRBD1 matches at 7 bases. The clonotype originates from a man between 18 and 29 years old with active or convalescent COVID-19. The specimen sequenced was peripheral blood. The CDR3 loop is CASGDRDSGFGGYTF. DNA for the CDR3: TGCGCCAGCGGCGACCGGGACAGCGGCTTCGGTGGCTACACCTTC.